These 14 T cell receptor beta chains share one sample of origin, sequenced in a study of T cells expressing NK-cell markers (dated by TCRdb to about 2020). The method was 5' RACE. The sequencer was an Illumina HiSeq 2000. After the reads were reprocessed by TCRdb, one entry was made per CDR3 protein sequence, with no DNA. The table kept for this sample lists about 380,000 distinct CDR3 sequences. The top ten hold around 5% of the sample. What was sequenced was blood T cells: a sorted CD56 or NKG2C T cell subset, CD4+ or CD8+ T cells, or bulk PBMC T cells (not recorded which). These TCRs come from a man aged 18 to 69 in good health.

CDR3 amino acids: CASSLNPQVGEQYF. This chain joins TRBV7-3 and TRBJ2-7; TCRdb indicates TRBD2, and absent DNA this call remains unverified. This CDR3 is 14 amino acids long. CDR1 is SGHTA and CDR2 is FQGTGA in the germline V gene. Complete variable domain (other parts from reference TRBV7-3 and TRBJ2-7): GAGVSQTPSNKVTEKGKYVELRCDPISGHTALYWYRQSLGQGPEFLIYFQGTGAADDSGLPNDRFFAVRPEGSVSTLKIQRTERGDSAVYLCASSLNPQVGEQYFGPGTRLTVT.

The chain recombines TRBV20-1 with TRBJ2-5; no DNA is available, so the TRBD2 call from TCRdb remains unchecked. Germline CDR1 and CDR2: DFQATT and SNEGSKA (reference sequence). This CDR3 contains 14 residues. The CDR3 here is CSARRLADQETQYF.

The CDR3 here is CASSLGTGFTYGYTF. V gene TRBV28 combines with J gene TRBJ1-2; TCRdb's D call, TRBD1, is unchecked because there is no DNA. Germline CDR1 and CDR2: MDHEN and SYDVKM. The CDR3 is 15 amino acids.

V and J are TRBV4-2 and TRBJ2-5; the D call of TRBD2 rests on TCRdb alone, since no DNA is present to check it. The CDR3 totals 17 residues. Germline V CDR1 and CDR2: LGHNA, YNFKEQ. This CDR3 reads CASSQGLAGGLQETQYF.

The rearrangement uses TRBV20-1 and TRBJ1-1; the D gene TCRdb calls, TRBD1, cannot be checked with no DNA. From germline, CDR1 is DFQATT and CDR2 SNEGSKA (reference sequence). CDR3 length: 11 amino acids. The CDR3 reads CSAGDSFEAFF.

The chain is built from TRBV5-1 and TRBJ2-5. CDR1 is SGHRS, CDR2 YFSETQ, per germline. This CDR3 is 15 amino acids long. CDR3 region: CASSLGTANQETQYF.

The chain uses TRBV20-1 and TRBJ2-1; the D gene TCRdb calls, TRBD1, cannot be checked with no DNA. The CDR3 is made up of 15 amino acids. The germline gives CDR1 DFQATT, CDR2 SNEGSKA (reference sequence). The CDR3 here is CSAHGGAGSYNEQFF.

The chain couples TRBV9 to TRBJ2-1; TCRdb proposes TRBD1, but this gene call is untestable without DNA. Germline CDR1 is SGDLS and CDR2 is YYNGEE. This CDR3 has 15 residues. Here the CDR3 reads CASSLNRGRINEQFF. The full variable domain, with the rest looked up from reference TRBV9 and TRBJ2-1, is DSGVTQTPKHLITATGQRVTLRCSPRSGDLSVYWYQQSLDQGLQFLIQYYNGEERAKGNILERFSAQQFPDLHSELNLSSLELGDSALYFCASSLNRGRINEQFFGPGTRLTVL.

V gene TRBV7-8 combines with J gene TRBJ2-5; absent DNA, TCRdb's TRBD2 call cannot be checked. The CDR3 extends over 14 amino acids. Germline loops: CDR1 SGHVS, CDR2 FQNEAQ. The CDR3 loop is CASSPSAGLGTQYF.

The V gene is TRBV6-1, the J gene TRBJ2-5; TCRdb indicates TRBD1, and absent DNA this call remains unverified. In germline, CDR1 is MNHNS, CDR2 SASEGT. The CDR3 is 13 residues long. This CDR3 is CASSEVRGETQYF.

V and J are TRBV4-1 and TRBJ1-1. The CDR3 consists of 16 residues. CDR1 and CDR2 (germline): MGHRA, YSYEKL. The CDR3 spells CASSQDFVLANTEAFF.

CDR3 sequence reads: CASSGSGKETQYF. The V gene is TRBV6-1, the J gene TRBJ2-5; the TRBD2 assignment by TCRdb is unverifiable without DNA. The CDR3 has 13 amino acids. Germline V gene data show CDR1 as MNHNS and CDR2 as SASEGT.

The V and J genes are TRBV2 and TRBJ2-5; TCRdb returns TRBD2, unconfirmable since there is no DNA. In germline, CDR1 is SNHLY, CDR2 FYNNEI. This CDR3 has 17 residues. Here the CDR3 reads CASSESWTSGGLETQYF.

V gene TRBV24-1 combines with J gene TRBJ2-3; TCRdb reports TRBD1, a call that lacks DNA to check it against. Germline lookup yields CDR1 KGHDR and CDR2 SFDVKD. This CDR3 comprises 16 residues. CDR3 in amino acids: CATSDLDRGPGDTQYF.